This TCR beta chain came from a study of T cell changes during pregnancy in multiple sclerosis (dated by TCRdb to the late 2010s). Regarding the research as a whole: The study examined how the T cell repertoire changed over the course of pregnancy in women with multiple sclerosis.

Library preparation employed the immunoSEQ multiplex PCR assay. The table comes from immuneACCESS by way of TCRdb, which keeps in-frame sequences with V and J called. Part of the clones is missing from these tables; in studies checked, under half for an unresolved V gene and the rest for unknown reasons. In all, the sample holds tens of thousands of clones, and 92% of those were seen once. Of the sample, 0.85% to 1% is held by the ten largest clones. A remark on this clone: Its antigen is unknown. There are no base qualities to consult, and no much larger clone falls within one base.

The CDR3 measures 13 amino acids from cysteine to phenylalanine. CDR3 DNA only is kept here, 39 bases in frame from base 1. CDR1 and CDR2 were assigned from the germline V gene as ENHRY and SYGVKD. V sheds 8 bases and J sheds 10 bases, leaving 15 bases between their ends. The specimen comprised peripheral blood, sampled in the first trimester of pregnancy. The chain is made from TRBV10-3 and TRBJ1-6, with the D gene not confidently named. The clonotype comes from a female donor with multiple sclerosis, enrolled in a pregnancy study. The CDR3 region has the sequence CAILPGKGSPLHF. The DNA sequence is given as TGTGCCATCTTGCCGGGGAAAGGATCACCCCTCCACTTT.